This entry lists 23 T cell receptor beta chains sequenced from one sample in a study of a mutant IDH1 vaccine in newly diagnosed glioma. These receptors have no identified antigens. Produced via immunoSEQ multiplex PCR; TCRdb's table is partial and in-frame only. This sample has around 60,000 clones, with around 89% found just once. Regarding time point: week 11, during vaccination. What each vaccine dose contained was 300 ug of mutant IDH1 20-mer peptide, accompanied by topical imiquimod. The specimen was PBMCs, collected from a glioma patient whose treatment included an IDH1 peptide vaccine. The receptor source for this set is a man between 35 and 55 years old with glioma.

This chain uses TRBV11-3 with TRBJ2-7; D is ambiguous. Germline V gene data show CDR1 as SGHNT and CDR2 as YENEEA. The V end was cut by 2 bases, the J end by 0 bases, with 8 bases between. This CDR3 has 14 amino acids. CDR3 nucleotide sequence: TGTGCCAGCAGCTTATCAAGGAGCTCCTACGAGCAGTACTTC. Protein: CASSLSRSSYEQYF.

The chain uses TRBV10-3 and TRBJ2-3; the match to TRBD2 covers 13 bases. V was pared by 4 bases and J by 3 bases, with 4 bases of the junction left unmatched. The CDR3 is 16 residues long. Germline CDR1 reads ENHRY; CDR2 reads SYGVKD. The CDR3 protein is CAISGTLAGGTDTQYF. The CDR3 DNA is TGTGCCATCAGTGGAACACTAGCGGGAGGGACAGATACGCAGTATTTT.

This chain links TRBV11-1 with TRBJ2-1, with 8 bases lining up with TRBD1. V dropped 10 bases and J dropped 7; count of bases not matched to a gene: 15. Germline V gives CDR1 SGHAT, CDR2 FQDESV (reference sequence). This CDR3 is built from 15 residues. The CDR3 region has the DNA TGTGCCACGCAGGGGGCGTTTCCACGGGGTAATGAGCAGTTCTTC. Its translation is CATQGAFPRGNEQFF.

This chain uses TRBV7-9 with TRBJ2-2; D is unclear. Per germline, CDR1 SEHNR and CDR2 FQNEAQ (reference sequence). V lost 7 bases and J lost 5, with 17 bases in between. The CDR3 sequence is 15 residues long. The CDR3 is CASTHPERTTGELFF. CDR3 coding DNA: TGTGCCAGCACCCACCCCGAGCGAACGACCGGGGAGCTGTTTTTT.

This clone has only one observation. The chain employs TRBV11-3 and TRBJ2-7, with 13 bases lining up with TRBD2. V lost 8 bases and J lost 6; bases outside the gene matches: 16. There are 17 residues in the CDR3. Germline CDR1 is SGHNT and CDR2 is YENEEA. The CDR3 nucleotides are TGTGCCAGCTTTGAGGGCCAGCGCACTAGCGGGAGGGCCGAGCAGTACTTC. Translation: CASFEGQRTSGRAEQYF.

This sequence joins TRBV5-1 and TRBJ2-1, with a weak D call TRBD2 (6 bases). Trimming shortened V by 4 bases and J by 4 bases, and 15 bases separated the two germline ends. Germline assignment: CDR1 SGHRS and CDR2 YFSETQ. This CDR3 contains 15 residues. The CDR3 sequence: CASSPAGSDYNEQFF. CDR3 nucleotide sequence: TGCGCCAGCAGCCCGGCGGGGAGTGATTACAATGAGCAGTTCTTC.

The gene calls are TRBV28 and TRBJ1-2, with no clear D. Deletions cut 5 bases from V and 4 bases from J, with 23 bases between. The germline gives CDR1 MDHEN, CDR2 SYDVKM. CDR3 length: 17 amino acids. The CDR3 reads CASSDPLSHLIAYGYTF. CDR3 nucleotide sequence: TGTGCCAGCAGTGACCCCCTAAGCCATTTAATCGCCTATGGCTACACCTTC.

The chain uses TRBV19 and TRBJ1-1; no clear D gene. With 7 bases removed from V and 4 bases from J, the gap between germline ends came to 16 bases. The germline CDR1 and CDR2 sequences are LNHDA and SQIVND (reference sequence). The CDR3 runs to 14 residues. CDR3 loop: CASTPSPGGTEAFF. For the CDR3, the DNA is TGTGCCAGTACCCCTAGTCCCGGAGGCACTGAAGCTTTCTTT.

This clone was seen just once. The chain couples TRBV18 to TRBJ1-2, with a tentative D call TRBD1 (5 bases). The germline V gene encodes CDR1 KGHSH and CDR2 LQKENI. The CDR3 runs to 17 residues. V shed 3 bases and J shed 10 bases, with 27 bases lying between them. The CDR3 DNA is TGTGCCAGCTCACCCGCTCGCCAGGGAACGACCTCCTCATCCTACACCTTC. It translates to CASSPARQGTTSSSYTF.

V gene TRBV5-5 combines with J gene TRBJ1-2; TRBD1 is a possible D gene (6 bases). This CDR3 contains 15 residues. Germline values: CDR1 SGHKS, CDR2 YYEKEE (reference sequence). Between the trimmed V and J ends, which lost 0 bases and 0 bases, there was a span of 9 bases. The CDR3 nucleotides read TGTGCCAGCAGCTTGGCTCCAGGGGCTAACTATGGCTACACCTTC. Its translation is CASSLAPGANYGYTF.

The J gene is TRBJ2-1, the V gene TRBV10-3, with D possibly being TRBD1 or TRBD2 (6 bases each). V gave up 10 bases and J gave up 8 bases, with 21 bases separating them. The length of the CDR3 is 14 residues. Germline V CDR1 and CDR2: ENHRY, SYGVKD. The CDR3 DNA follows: TGTGCCACCCAGAGGGGGACGGGGGAAGATGAGCAGTTCTTC. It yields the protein CATQRGTGEDEQFF.

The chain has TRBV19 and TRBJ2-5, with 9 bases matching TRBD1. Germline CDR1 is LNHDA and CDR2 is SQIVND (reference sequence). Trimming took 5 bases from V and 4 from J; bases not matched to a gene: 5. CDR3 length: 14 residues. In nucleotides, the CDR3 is TGTGCCAGTAGTCAACGACAGGGGGGAGAGACCCAGTACTTC. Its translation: CASSQRQGGETQYF.

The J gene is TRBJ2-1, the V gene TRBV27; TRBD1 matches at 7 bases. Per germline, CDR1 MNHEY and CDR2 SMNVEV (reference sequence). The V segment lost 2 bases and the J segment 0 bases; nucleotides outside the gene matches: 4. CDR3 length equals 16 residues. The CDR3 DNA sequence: TGTGCCAGCAGTTTAACAGGGACAGCCTCCTACAATGAGCAGTTCTTC. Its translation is CASSLTGTASYNEQFF.

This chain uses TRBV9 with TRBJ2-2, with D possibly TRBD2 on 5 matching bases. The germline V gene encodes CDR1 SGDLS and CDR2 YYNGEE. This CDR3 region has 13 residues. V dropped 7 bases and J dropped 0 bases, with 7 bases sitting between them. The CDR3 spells CASGLPNTGELFF. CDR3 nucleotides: TGTGCCAGCGGACTCCCGAACACCGGGGAGCTGTTTTTT.

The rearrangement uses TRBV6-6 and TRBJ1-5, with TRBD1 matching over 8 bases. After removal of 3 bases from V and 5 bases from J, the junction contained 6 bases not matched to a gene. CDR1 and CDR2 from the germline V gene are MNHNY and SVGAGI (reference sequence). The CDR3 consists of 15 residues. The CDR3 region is CASSYSDRAYQPQHF. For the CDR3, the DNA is TGTGCCAGCAGTTATTCGGACAGGGCGTATCAGCCCCAGCATTTT.

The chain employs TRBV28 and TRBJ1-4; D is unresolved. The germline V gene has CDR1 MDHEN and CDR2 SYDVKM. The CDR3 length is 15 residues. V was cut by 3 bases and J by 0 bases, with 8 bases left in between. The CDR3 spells CASSFPGTTNEKLFF. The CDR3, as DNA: TGTGCCAGCAGTTTCCCGGGTACAACTAATGAAAAACTGTTTTTT.

CDR3 bases: TGTGCCAGCAGTGAGCCTAGCGGGGGTTTCCGAGGGGAGCTGTTTTTT. Translated: CASSEPSGGFRGELFF. The chain carries TRBV6-1 and TRBJ2-2, with TRBD2 matching 10 bases. The J segment lost 8 bases and the V segment lost 3 bases, leaving 9 bases of the junction unmatched. The germline gives CDR1 MNHNS, CDR2 SASEGT. The CDR3 loop spans 16 amino acids.

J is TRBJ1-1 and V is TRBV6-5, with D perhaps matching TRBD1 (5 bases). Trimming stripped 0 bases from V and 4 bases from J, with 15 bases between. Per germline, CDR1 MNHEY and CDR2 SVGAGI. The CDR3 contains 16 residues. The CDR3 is CASSYSGYGGSTEAFF. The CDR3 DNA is TGTGCCAGCAGTTACTCGGGGTATGGGGGGAGCACTGAAGCTTTCTTT.

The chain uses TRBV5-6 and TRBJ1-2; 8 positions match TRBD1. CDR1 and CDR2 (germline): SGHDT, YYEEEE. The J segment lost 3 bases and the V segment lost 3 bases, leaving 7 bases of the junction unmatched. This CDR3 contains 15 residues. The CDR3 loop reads CASSSPGTGDYGYTF. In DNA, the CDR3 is TGTGCCAGCAGCTCACCCGGGACAGGCGACTATGGCTACACCTTC.

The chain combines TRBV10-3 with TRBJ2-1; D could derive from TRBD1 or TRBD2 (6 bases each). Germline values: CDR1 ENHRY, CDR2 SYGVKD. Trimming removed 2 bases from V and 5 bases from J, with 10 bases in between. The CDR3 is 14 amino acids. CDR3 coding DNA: TGTGCCATCAGTGAGCTGCGGGACAACAATGAGCAGTTCTTC. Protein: CAISELRDNNEQFF.

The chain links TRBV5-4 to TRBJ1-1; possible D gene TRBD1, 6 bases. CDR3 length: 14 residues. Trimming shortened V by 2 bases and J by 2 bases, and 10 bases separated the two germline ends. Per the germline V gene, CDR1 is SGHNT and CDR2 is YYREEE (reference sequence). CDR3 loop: CASSFARGNTEAFF. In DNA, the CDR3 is TGTGCCAGCAGCTTTGCCAGGGGAAACACTGAAGCTTTCTTT.

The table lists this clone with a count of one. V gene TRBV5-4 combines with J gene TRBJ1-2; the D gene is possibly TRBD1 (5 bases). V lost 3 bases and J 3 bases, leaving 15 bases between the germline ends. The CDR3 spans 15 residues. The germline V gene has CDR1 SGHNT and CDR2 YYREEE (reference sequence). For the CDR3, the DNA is TGTGCCAGCAGCTCCCTTCTGGGGCTGGACTATGGCTACACCTTC. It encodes CASSSLLGLDYGYTF.

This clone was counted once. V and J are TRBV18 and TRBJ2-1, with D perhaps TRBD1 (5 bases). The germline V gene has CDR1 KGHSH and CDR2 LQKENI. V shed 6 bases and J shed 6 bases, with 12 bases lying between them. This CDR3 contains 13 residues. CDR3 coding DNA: TGTGCCAGCTCGACCACAGGTCCCAATGAGCAGTTCTTC. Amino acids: CASSTTGPNEQFF.